A single sample gave rise to the 23 T cell receptor beta chains below, sequenced in a study of blood T cell repertoires in COVID-19. The assay was immunoSEQ multiplex PCR, and TCRdb's table has in-frame clones only and misses some. This sample yields some 170,000 clones, of which less than 90% are seen a single time; 1.2% belongs to the top ten. Sequencing input: PBMCs or T cells enriched from blood (not recorded which). These receptors came from a human donor with acute COVID-19. The donor label of this sample is uncertain.

J is TRBJ2-7 and V is TRBV10-2; D is possibly TRBD1 (6 bases). The germline V and J ends were trimmed by 2 bases and 4 bases, with 12 bases remaining between them. Germline assignment: CDR1 WSHSY and CDR2 SAAADI. CDR3 length equals 14 residues. Here the CDR3 reads CASSETGRGYEQYF. The DNA of the CDR3 is TGCGCCAGCAGTGAGACAGGAAGGGGGTACGAGCAGTACTTC.

This clone showed up just a few times. The genes are TRBV30 and TRBJ1-5, with 8 bases that match TRBD1. With 3 bases clipped from V and 6 bases from J, the junction kept 4 bases outside the gene matches. Germline V gene sequence: CDR1 GTSNPN, CDR2 SVGIG (reference sequence). This CDR3 contains 13 residues. This chain's CDR3 is CAWSTGGRQPQHF. CDR3 DNA: TGTGCCTGGAGCACAGGGGGACGTCAGCCCCAGCATTTT.

The gene calls are TRBV7-9 and TRBJ2-3, with D maybe TRBD2 (5 bases). This CDR3 spans 15 amino acids. Trimming cost V 1 base and J 5 bases, with 13 bases left between them. CDR1 is SEHNR and CDR2 is FQNEAQ in the germline V gene (reference sequence). CDR3 region: CASSLVAKEGDTQYF. CDR3 coding DNA: TGTGCCAGCAGCTTAGTAGCGAAGGAAGGAGATACGCAGTATTTT.

This chain connects TRBV29-1 to TRBJ2-7; TRBD1 matches at 7 bases. CDR3 length equals 16 residues. V lost 0 bases to trimming and J lost 2 bases; unmatched junction nucleotides: 10. Germline lookup yields CDR1 SQVTM and CDR2 ANQGSEA. CDR3 DNA sequence: TGCAGCGTTGAAGATCGGGTTTCAGGACAGGCCTACGAGCAGTACTTC. Translation gives CSVEDRVSGQAYEQYF.

The chain has TRBV19 and TRBJ1-6, with TRBD1 matching 9 bases. V lost 10 bases to trimming and J lost 11 bases; unmatched junction nucleotides: 9. This CDR3 is built from 13 residues. Per germline, CDR1 LNHDA and CDR2 SQIVND (reference sequence). The chain's CDR3 is CATGPGQGPPLHF. CDR3 sequence (DNA): TGTGCCACCGGCCCGGGACAGGGACCACCCCTCCACTTT.

This sequence joins TRBV4-1 and TRBJ2-3; D is possibly TRBD1 (5 bases). Trimming removed 4 bases at V and 2 bases at J, with 7 bases between. This CDR3 spans 13 amino acids. Per the germline V gene, CDR1 is MGHRA and CDR2 is YSYEKL. The CDR3 nucleotides read TGCGCCAGCAGCCGGGGCCCCACAGATACGCAGTATTTT. Translation: CASSRGPTDTQYF.

The chain employs TRBV28 and TRBJ2-1; D is perhaps TRBD2 (6 bases). The germline V gene encodes CDR1 MDHEN and CDR2 SYDVKM. This CDR3 region has 18 residues. V lost 4 bases and J 8 bases, leaving 27 bases between the germline ends. DNA of the CDR3: TGTGCCAGCAGTTCCTCGATCCCGGTGGAGGGACTGAGGGATGAGCAGTTCTTC. Translated, it gives CASSSSIPVEGLRDEQFF.

The rearrangement uses TRBV10-3 and TRBJ1-1, with 9 bases fitting TRBD1. There are 16 residues in the CDR3. V shed 2 bases, J shed 5 bases, and the junction held 9 bases outside the gene matches. Germline lookup yields CDR1 ENHRY and CDR2 SYGVKD. The CDR3 nucleotides read TGTGCCATCAGTGAGCGAACAGGGGGCGCGTGGACTGAAGCTTTCTTT. It specifies CAISERTGGAWTEAFF.

The J gene is TRBJ1-6, the V gene TRBV5-6; the match to TRBD1 covers 9 bases. Per the germline V gene, CDR1 is SGHDT and CDR2 is YYEEEE. J gave up 8 bases and V 2 bases, and 5 bases lay outside the gene matches. The CDR3 is 15 amino acids. As DNA, the CDR3 is TGTGCCAGCAGCTTAGGGACAGGGCCACATTCACCCCTCCACTTT. It translates to CASSLGTGPHSPLHF. The variable domain in full, with the rest retrieved from reference TRBV5-6 and TRBJ1-6, is DAGVTQSPTHLIKTRGQQVTLRCSPKSGHDTVSWYQQALGQGPQFIFQYYEEEERQRGNFPDRFSGHQFPNYSSELNVNALLLGDSALYLCASSLGTGPHSPLHFGNGTRLTVT.

V gene TRBV29-1 combines with J gene TRBJ1-1; maybe TRBD1 (6 bases). Germline CDR1 is SQVTM and CDR2 is ANQGSEA. The CDR3 spans 13 residues. V lost 4 bases, J lost 1 base, and 10 bases lay in between. The CDR3 spells CSVGQATNTEAFF. The CDR3 region has the DNA TGCAGCGTTGGACAGGCGACGAACACTGAAGCTTTCTTT.

The J gene is TRBJ2-5, the V gene TRBV7-2, with 7 nucleotides matching TRBD1. V dropped 4 bases and J dropped 2; count of bases not matched to a gene: 7. Germline V gene data show CDR1 as SGHTA and CDR2 as FQGNSA. This CDR3 has 15 residues. This CDR3 is CASSSTGTAQETQYF. The CDR3 region has the DNA TGTGCCAGCAGCTCCACCGGGACAGCACAAGAGACCCAGTACTTC. The whole variable domain, remainder taken from reference TRBV7-2 and TRBJ2-5, is GAGVSQSPSNKVTEKGKDVELRCDPISGHTALYWYRQSLGQGLEFLIYFQGNSAPDKSGLPSDRFSAERTGGSVSTLTIQRTQQEDSAVYLCASSSTGTAQETQYFGPGTRLLVL.

The V gene is TRBV7-2, the J gene TRBJ1-6; a possible D gene is TRBD1 (6 bases). The CDR3 totals 15 residues. Germline CDR1 is SGHTA and CDR2 is FQGNSA. With 5 bases removed from V and 6 bases from J, the gap between germline ends came to 14 bases. CDR3 sequence: CASSRQVGGNSPLHF. CDR3 nucleotide sequence: TGTGCCAGCAGCCGCCAGGTAGGGGGTAATTCACCCCTCCACTTT.

The chain joins TRBV5-1 to TRBJ2-3; maybe TRBD2 (6 bases). The V gene lost 3 bases and the J gene lost 0 bases, with 8 bases spanning the gap. This CDR3 contains 14 residues. In germline, CDR1 is SGHRS, CDR2 YFSETQ. CDR3 residues: CASSYGTSTDTQYF. The CDR3 DNA reads as TGCGCCAGCAGCTATGGGACTAGCACAGATACGCAGTATTTT.

The chain is built from TRBV27 and TRBJ2-1; the D gene is possibly TRBD1 (6 bases). CDR3 length equals 16 residues. V dropped 1 base and J dropped 1 base, with 11 bases sitting between them. Germline V gene sequence: CDR1 MNHEY, CDR2 SMNVEV (reference sequence). CDR3 sequence (DNA): TGTGCCAGCAGTTTATTCGACAGGAGGTCCTACAATGAGCAGTTCTTC. Protein: CASSLFDRRSYNEQFF.

The chain is built from TRBV19 and TRBJ1-6, with D maybe TRBD1 (5 bases). The germline V and J ends were trimmed by 10 bases and 5 bases, with 12 bases remaining between them. Looked up from germline, CDR1 is LNHDA and CDR2 is SQIVND (reference sequence). This CDR3 spans 13 amino acids. CDR3 sequence (DNA): TGTGCCACTCGCAGGGAGGATAATTCACCCCTCCACTTT. This sequence encodes CATRREDNSPLHF.

The genes are TRBV21-1 and TRBJ2-5; TRBD2, the table's D call, was not compared with the DNA. TRBV21-1 represents a pseudogene. This CDR3 contains 14 residues. In DNA form, the CDR3 reads TGTGCCAGCAGCAAAGTTGGACTCAAGCGGACCCAGTACTTC. Encoded protein: CASSKVGLKRTQYF.

The chain carries TRBV28 and TRBJ2-7; D is ambiguous. Trimming left V 1 base short and J 6 bases short, with 7 bases between. Germline V lookup: CDR1 MDHEN, CDR2 SYDVKM. The CDR3 consists of 12 residues. The CDR3 region has the DNA TGTGCCAGCAGTTTATCAGGTAGCGAGCAGTACTTC. Translating it yields CASSLSGSEQYF.

The chain carries TRBV7-9 and TRBJ2-7; 8 nucleotides align to TRBD2. V lost 3 bases and J lost 6; bases outside the gene matches: 7. Germline CDR1 is SEHNR and CDR2 is FQNEAQ (reference sequence). The CDR3 spans 14 residues. This chain's CDR3 is CASSLGLDGLEQYF. The DNA of the CDR3 is TGTGCCAGCAGCTTGGGACTAGACGGCCTCGAGCAGTACTTC.

The genes are TRBV7-2 and TRBJ2-7, with D tentatively TRBD2 (5 bases). Trimming took off 1 base at V and 5 bases at J, with 9 bases between the two ends. Germline-derived CDR1 and CDR2 are SGHTA and FQGNSA. This CDR3 spans 13 amino acids. The CDR3 DNA follows: TGTGCCAGCAGCTTAGACCGCGGGCACGAGCAGTACTTC. This encodes CASSLDRGHEQYF.

The rearrangement uses TRBV6-4 and TRBJ2-7; TRBD2 is a possible D gene (7 bases). The CDR3 is 14 residues long. V was pared by 8 bases and J by 5 bases, with 19 bases between. Germline CDR1 is MRHNA and CDR2 is SNTAGT. In nucleotides, the CDR3 is TGTGCCAGCGGGGGGGGCCCTCTAGGAGACGAGCAGTACTTC. It codes for CASGGGPLGDEQYF.

This chain links TRBV10-3 with TRBJ2-5; 16 bases fit TRBD2. The germline V gene has CDR1 ENHRY and CDR2 SYGVKD. This CDR3 spans 17 amino acids. V gave up 11 bases and J gave up 4 bases; unmatched junction bases: 13. The CDR3 sequence: CAPAGTSGGAGRETQYF. The CDR3 DNA sequence: TGTGCCCCCGCGGGGACTAGCGGGGGGGCCGGTCGAGAGACCCAGTACTTC.

The V gene is TRBV15, the J gene TRBJ2-7; the match to TRBD1 covers 8 bases. V gave up 0 bases and J gave up 5 bases; unmatched junction bases: 6. CDR1 is LNHNV and CDR2 is YYDKDF in the germline V gene (reference sequence). This CDR3 is built from 15 residues. The CDR3 loop is CATSRDLDRAHEQYF. In nucleotides, the CDR3 is TGTGCCACCAGCAGAGATCTGGACAGGGCCCACGAGCAGTACTTC.

This rearrangement joins TRBV4-1 to TRBJ1-2; no definite D call. The germline V and J ends were trimmed by 2 bases and 4 bases, with 14 bases remaining between them. Germline CDR1 and CDR2: MGHRA and YSYEKL. The CDR3 consists of 15 residues. CDR3 in amino acids: CASSQTLTGFYGYTF. CDR3 in DNA: TGCGCCAGCAGCCAAACCCTCACGGGGTTCTATGGCTACACCTTC.